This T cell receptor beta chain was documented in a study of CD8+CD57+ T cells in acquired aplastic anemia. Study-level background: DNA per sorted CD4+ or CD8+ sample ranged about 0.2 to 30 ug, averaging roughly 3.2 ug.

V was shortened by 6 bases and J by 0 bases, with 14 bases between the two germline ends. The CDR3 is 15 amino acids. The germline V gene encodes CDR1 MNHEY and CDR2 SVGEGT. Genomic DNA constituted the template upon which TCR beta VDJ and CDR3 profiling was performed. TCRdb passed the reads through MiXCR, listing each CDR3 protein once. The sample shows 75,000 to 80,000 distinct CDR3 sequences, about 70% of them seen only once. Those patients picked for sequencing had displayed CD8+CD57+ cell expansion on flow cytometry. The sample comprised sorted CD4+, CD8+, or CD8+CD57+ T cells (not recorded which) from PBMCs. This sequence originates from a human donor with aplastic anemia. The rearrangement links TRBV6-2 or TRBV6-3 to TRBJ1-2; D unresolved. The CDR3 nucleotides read TGTGCCAGCAGCTCGGACGGGCCTACTAACTATGGCTACACCTTC. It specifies CASSSDGPTNYGYTF.